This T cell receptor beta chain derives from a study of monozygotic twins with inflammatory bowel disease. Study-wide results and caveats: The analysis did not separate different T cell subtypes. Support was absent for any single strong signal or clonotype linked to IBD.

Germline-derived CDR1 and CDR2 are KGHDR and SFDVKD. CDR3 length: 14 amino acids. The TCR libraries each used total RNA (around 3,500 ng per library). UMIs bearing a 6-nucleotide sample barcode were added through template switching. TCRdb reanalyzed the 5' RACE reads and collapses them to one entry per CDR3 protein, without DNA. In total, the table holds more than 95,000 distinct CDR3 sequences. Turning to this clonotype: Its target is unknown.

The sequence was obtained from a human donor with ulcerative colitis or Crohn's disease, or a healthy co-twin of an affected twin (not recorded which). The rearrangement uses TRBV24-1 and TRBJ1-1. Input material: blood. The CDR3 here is CATREGQTNTEAFF.